This T cell receptor beta chain was recorded in a study of CD4+ T cells in melanoma. Findings and caveats of the study: Neoantigen-specific CD4+ T cells in melanoma reportedly had diverse differentiation states. A reported correlation linked neoantigen-specific CD4+ T cells to CD8+, macrophage and B cell function.

Concerning this clone itself: Its specificity is unknown.

V lost 6 bases to trimming and J lost 2 bases, with 11 bases between them. The CDR3 has 13 residues. Germline V gene lookup returns CDR1 MNHEY and CDR2 SMNVEV (reference sequence). Sequenced by immunoSEQ multiplex PCR; TCRdb stores in-frame clones only, minus some. Of over 100,000 clones detected, about 90% appear once; the ten largest clones hold roughly 3.1%. The chain couples TRBV27 to TRBJ2-7, with D hard to call. Sequencing was performed on peripheral blood. This receptor was identified in a human donor with melanoma. The CDR3 DNA sequence: TGTGCCAGCAGGCCGGACGGCCCCTACGAGCAGTACTTC. This encodes CASRPDGPYEQYF.